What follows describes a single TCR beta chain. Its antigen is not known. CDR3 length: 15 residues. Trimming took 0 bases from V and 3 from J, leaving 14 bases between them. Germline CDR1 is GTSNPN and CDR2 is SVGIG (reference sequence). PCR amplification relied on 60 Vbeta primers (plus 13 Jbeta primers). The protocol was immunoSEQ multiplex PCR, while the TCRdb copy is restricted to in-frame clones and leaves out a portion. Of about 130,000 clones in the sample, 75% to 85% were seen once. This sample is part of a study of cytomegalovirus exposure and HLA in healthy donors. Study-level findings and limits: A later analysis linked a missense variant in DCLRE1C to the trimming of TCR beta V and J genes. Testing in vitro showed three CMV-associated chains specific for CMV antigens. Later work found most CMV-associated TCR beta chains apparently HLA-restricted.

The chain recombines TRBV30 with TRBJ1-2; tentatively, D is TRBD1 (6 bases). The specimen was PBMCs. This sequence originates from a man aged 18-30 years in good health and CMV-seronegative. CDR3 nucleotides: TGTGCCTGGAGTGTAAGGGGACAACCTCACTATGGCTACACCTTC. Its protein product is CAWSVRGQPHYGYTF.